The entry that follows covers one T cell receptor beta chain sequence. The antigen remains undetermined. These data come from a study of T cell repertoires in cytomegalovirus infection. The overall study: Public TCR beta signatures indicated both CMV infection and matching HLA type.

Study outcomes and limitations: The response measured ex vivo was dominated by TCR beta clonotypes (HLA-C-restricted and CMV-specific).

The CDR3 extends over 15 amino acids. Germline CDR1 SGHNT, CDR2 YENEEA. Trimming pared 3 bases from V and 0 bases from J, leaving 9 bases between. Each CDR3 protein is one row after TCRdb ran MiXCR on the reads. The table shows a few hundred thousand distinct CDR3 sequences, with approximately 25% occurring only once. The V call is TRBV11-3, the J call TRBJ2-4; D is unclear. This receptor was obtained from a human donor in good health (CMV status not recorded). Some clones in this sample may be carry-over from other donors' samples. The sample comprised PBMCs. CDR3 protein: CASSLRILAKNIQYF. The CDR3 DNA follows: TGTGCCAGCAGCTTGAGGATATTAGCCAAAAACATTCAGTACTTC.